This T cell receptor beta chain appears in the sequencing data of a study of cytomegalovirus exposure and HLA in healthy donors. The V end lost 3 bases, the J end lost 0 bases, and 29 bases lay between the germline ends. The germline V gene encodes CDR1 SGDLS and CDR2 YYNGEE. There are 21 residues in the CDR3. Study-wide results and caveats: Cytomegalovirus association was listed for under 200 TCR beta chains.

Points on this clone: Its antigen is unidentified.

Primers for the PCR totalled 60 Vbeta and 13 Jbeta. Sequencing used immunoSEQ multiplex PCR; TCRdb keeps in-frame clones, though not all of them. Found here are around 190,000 clones, over 70% of them singletons; the top ten hold around 6%. The clonotype comes from a man in his forties or fifties in good health and CMV-seronegative. The chain carries TRBV9 and TRBJ2-3, with a weak D call TRBD2 (5 bases). The sequenced sample was PBMCs. CDR3 protein: CASSDDPQRKVLLLSTDTQYF. CDR3 nucleotide sequence: TGTGCCAGCAGCGACGACCCACAGCGGAAAGTCCTCCTCCTTAGCACAGATACGCAGTATTTT.